This T cell receptor beta chain was documented in a study of T cell responses to AZD1222 COVID-19 vaccine. Method: immunoSEQ multiplex PCR; TCRdb's copy keeps in-frame clones and lacks some. The data contain 150,000 to 160,000 clones, approximately 91% of them singletons. Note on this clone: The antigen remains unidentified.

Whether given at about 4 or about 12 weeks, second doses were pooled. Study results and caveats: Females outnumbered males among donors, who were mostly white British; clonal diversity was possibly underestimated. Only 5 or 6 AZD1222 recipients were seropositive at baseline.

The germline gives CDR1 MNHEY, CDR2 SVGAGI. The CDR3 has 14 amino acids. Trimming left V 2 bases short and J 6 bases short, with 13 bases between. The gene calls are TRBV6-5 and TRBJ1-2, with D unclear. The receptor was isolated from an adult who received the AZD1222 COVID-19 vaccine. The sample here was peripheral blood, taken 28 days after the second AZD1222 dose. The CDR3 DNA sequence: TGTGCCAGCAGTTACGGGCATAGAGGAAATGGCTACACCTTC. Protein product: CASSYGHRGNGYTF.